The rows below give T cell receptor beta chains drawn from one sample of a study of control samples from healthy donors and cancer patients. The table came from immunoSEQ multiplex PCR; TCRdb's copy has only in-frame clones and leaves some out. Among over 150,000 clones listed, around 90% were seen once. The sample comprised blood. The origin of the receptors is a woman between 35 and 50 years old in good health. CDR3s include the opening cysteine and the closing phenylalanine or tryptophan. A D gene is named only where the DNA matches it firmly. The size field is filled for only some rows; it gives once, few, many or a size class.

>TRBV10-2|TRBD2|.|TRBJ2-1
CASRDFSGGEVAQFF
TGCGCCAGCAGGGATTTTAGCGGGGGGGAGGTCGCGCAGTTCTTC
>TRBV3-1/TRBV3-2|.|.|TRBJ1-1
CASSPTRSGDTEAFF
TGTGCCAGCAGCCCCACTCGGTCGGGAGACACTGAAGCTTTCTTT
>TRBV11-2|.|.|TRBJ2-3
CASSLGRSDTQYF
TGTGCCAGCAGCTTGGGACGTTCAGATACGCAGTATTTT
>TRBV7-2|.|.|TRBJ2-3
CASSLSIGTDTQYF
TGTGCCAGCAGCTTAAGCATAGGGACAGATACGCAGTATTTT
>TRBV18|.|.|TRBJ1-2
CASSPSGTLPYGYTF
TGTGCCAGCTCACCGTCCGGGACCCTGCCCTATGGCTACACCTTC
>TRBV19|.|.|TRBJ1-3
CASSISDSGNTIYF
TGTGCCAGTAGTATATCAGACTCTGGAAACACCATATATTTT
>TRBV7-9|.|.|TRBJ2-3
CASSLRTLKDTQYF
TGTGCCAGCAGCCTCAGGACGCTGAAGGATACGCAGTATTTT
>TRBV11-2|TRBD2|.|TRBJ2-7
CASSFSSGGVAYEQYF
TGTGCCAGCAGCTTTTCCAGCGGGGGGGTAGCCTACGAGCAGTACTTC
>TRBV27|.|.|TRBJ2-3
CASTSQGLISDTQYF
TGTGCCAGCACAAGCCAGGGCCTAATTTCCGATACGCAGTATTTT
>TRBV5-4|.|.|TRBJ1-4
CASSLDNREKLFF
TGTGCCAGCAGCTTGGACAATCGAGAAAAACTGTTTTTT
>TRBV11-2|.|few|TRBJ1-5
CASSLDYRANQPQHF
TGTGCCAGCAGCTTAGATTACAGGGCCAATCAGCCCCAGCATTTT
>TRBV11-2|TRBD2|.|TRBJ2-7
CASSLPGTSGKQYF
TGTGCCAGCAGCTTACCAGGGACTAGCGGGAAGCAGTACTTC
>TRBV5-4|TRBD2|.|TRBJ2-5
CASRAGGLKETQYF
TGTGCCAGCCGAGCGGGGGGGCTGAAAGAGACCCAGTACTTC
>TRBV10-2|.|.|TRBJ2-1
CASSLDGGDEQFF
TGCGCCAGCAGTTTGGACGGAGGGGATGAGCAGTTCTTC
>TRBV5-4|TRBD1|.|TRBJ2-5
CASSLVGQKRETQYF
TGTGCCAGCAGCTTGGTGGGACAGAAACGGGAGACCCAGTACTTC
>TRBV13|.|.|TRBJ2-7
CASSSSGTGSYEQYF
TGTGCCAGCAGCTCTAGCGGGACAGGGTCCTACGAGCAGTACTTC
>TRBV4-2|TRBD2|.|TRBJ2-5
CASSHGSGEQETQYF
TGTGCCAGCAGCCATGGTAGCGGGGAACAAGAGACCCAGTACTTC
>TRBV19|.|.|TRBJ1-3
CASSRDGGNTIYF
TGTGCCAGTAGTAGGGACGGTGGAAACACCATATATTTT
>TRBV5-6|.|.|TRBJ1-5
CASSFLTGNQPQHF
TGTGCCAGCAGCTTCCTTACGGGGAATCAGCCCCAGCATTTT
>TRBV6-5|.|.|TRBJ2-5
CASSPRIGSETQYF
TGTGCCAGCAGTCCTCGGATTGGTTCGGAGACCCAGTACTTC
>TRBV12-5|.|.|TRBJ2-3
CASGFWRGVTDTQYF
TGTGCTAGTGGTTTTTGGAGGGGGGTCACAGATACGCAGTATTTT
>TRBV12-3/TRBV12-4|.|.|TRBJ1-3
CASSRDGIYF
TGTGCCAGCAGTAGGGACGGCATATATTTT
>TRBV6-6|.|.|TRBJ1-5
CASSQLAGAYSNQPQHF
TGTGCCAGCAGTCAACTCGCCGGGGCCTATAGCAATCAGCCCCAGCATTTT
>TRBV9|.|.|TRBJ2-2
CASSVVGLPTFGELFF
TGTGCCAGCAGCGTAGTAGGGCTACCAACGTTCGGGGAGCTGTTTTTT
>TRBV11-2|.|.|TRBJ2-5
CASSLASGEETQYF
TGTGCCAGCAGCTTGGCGTCGGGGGAAGAGACCCAGTACTTC
>TRBV7-8|TRBD1|once|TRBJ1-2
CASSAGQAPPYGYTF
TGTGCCAGCAGCGCGGGACAGGCGCCACCCTATGGCTACACCTTC
>TRBV6-5|.|.|TRBJ1-1
CASSSPRDTEAFF
TGTGCCAGCAGTTCCCCCAGGGACACTGAAGCTTTCTTT
>TRBV19|.|.|TRBJ2-7
CASSKEGAYEQYF
TGTGCCAGTAGTAAAGAGGGGGCCTACGAGCAGTACTTC
>TRBV6-6|TRBD1|.|TRBJ1-1
CASRPPTGENTEAFF
TGTGCCAGCAGACCCCCGACAGGGGAAAACACTGAAGCTTTCTTT
>TRBV5-1|TRBD1|.|TRBJ2-2
CASSLEPSDRGTGELFF
TGCGCCAGCAGCTTGGAGCCGTCAGACAGGGGCACCGGGGAGCTGTTTTTT
>TRBV5-5|.|.|TRBJ1-1
CASSLEGRNTEAFF
TGTGCCAGCAGCTTGGAGGGAAGGAACACTGAAGCTTTCTTT
>TRBV5-6|.|once|TRBJ1-6
CASSGDSLYNSPLHF
TGTGCCAGCAGCGGAGACAGCCTCTATAATTCACCCCTCCACTTT
>TRBV6-6|.|few|TRBJ2-7
CASSYYPVSSYEQYF
TGTGCCAGCAGTTACTACCCTGTAAGCTCCTACGAGCAGTACTTC
>TRBV23-1|TRBD1|.|TRBJ2-7
CASSQSSTGTAYEQYF
TGCGCCAGCAGTCAATCAAGCACCGGGACAGCCTACGAGCAGTACTTC
>TRBV10-3|.|.|TRBJ2-7
CAISETTLYEQYF
TGTGCCATCAGTGAGACGACCCTCTACGAGCAGTACTTC
>TRBV13|.|.|TRBJ2-7
CASSLKQGSYEQYF
TGTGCCAGCAGCTTAAAGCAGGGCTCCTACGAGCAGTACTTC
>TRBV6-5|TRBD2|.|TRBJ2-1
CASSPTAGGIGEQFF
TGTGCCAGCAGCCCGACAGCGGGGGGGATAGGTGAGCAGTTCTTC
>TRBV19|.|.|TRBJ1-2
CASSILGGNGYTF
TGTGCCAGTAGTATCCTAGGGGGAAATGGCTACACCTTC
>TRBV19|.|.|TRBJ1-1
CASSAPWGGLNTEAFF
TGTGCCAGTAGTGCCCCTTGGGGGGGTTTGAACACTGAAGCTTTCTTT
>TRBV9|.|.|TRBJ1-2
CASSVEVQGEAGNGYTF
TGTGCCAGCAGCGTGGAGGTACAAGGGGAGGCTGGGAATGGCTACACCTTC
>TRBV5-4|TRBD2|.|TRBJ2-3
CASSLAGGFFDTQYF
TGTGCCAGCAGCTTAGCGGGGGGATTCTTTGATACGCAGTATTTT
>TRBV13|TRBD1|.|TRBJ2-1
CASYGTGVGGDEQFF
TGTGCCAGCTACGGGACAGGGGTCGGGGGGGATGAGCAGTTCTTC